The next 27 T cell receptor beta chains were all read from a single sample in a study of graft-versus-host responses after intestinal transplantation. These receptors have no identified antigens. The data were produced by immunoSEQ multiplex PCR, yet TCRdb's version contains in-frame clones alone and is incomplete. The sample has around 100,000 clones, more than 80% seen once. The specimen comprised unstimulated CD4+ T cells sorted from spleen or lymph node cells, sampled before transplant. The receptor source for this set is a human donor who was the organ donor for an intestinal transplant.

V and J are TRBV11-3 and TRBJ1-5; TRBD1 matches 10 bases. The CDR3 has 18 residues. Germline CDR1 reads SGHNT; CDR2 reads YENEEA. V shed 5 bases, J shed 6 bases, and the junction held 16 bases outside the gene matches. The CDR3 protein is CASSQNWWDRGIRQPQHF. The CDR3 DNA reads as TGTGCCAGCAGCCAAAATTGGTGGGACAGGGGTATACGTCAGCCCCAGCATTTT. Full variable domain (rest looked up from reference TRBV11-3 and TRBJ1-5): EAGVVQSPRYKIIEKKQPVAFWCNPISGHNTLYWYLQNLGQGPELLIRYENEEAVDDSQLPKDRFSAERLKGVDSTLKIQPAELGDSAVYLCASSQNWWDRGIRQPQHFGDGTRLSIL.

The chain is built from TRBV6-1 and TRBJ2-1; either TRBD1 or TRBD2 may fit D (5 bases each). Germline V gives CDR1 MNHNS, CDR2 SASEGT. This CDR3 contains 13 residues. V was cut by 3 bases and J by 15 bases, with 18 bases left in between. The CDR3 sequence is CASSDSWDRYSFF. The CDR3 region has the DNA TGTGCCAGCAGTGACAGCTGGGACCGATACTCGTTCTTC.

The chain couples TRBV2 to TRBJ1-3, with 8 bases matching TRBD1. Trimming removed 4 bases from V and 5 bases from J; junction bases left unmatched: 7. The CDR3 covers 15 residues. CDR1 and CDR2 from the germline V gene are SNHLY and FYNNEI. CDR3 DNA: TGTGCCAGCAGTGCTGACAGGGGAGGAAGAAACACCATATATTTT. It translates to CASSADRGGRNTIYF.

V gene TRBV19 combines with J gene TRBJ2-5, with 14 bases matching TRBD2. Germline CDR1 and CDR2: LNHDA and SQIVND (reference sequence). V lost 1 base, J lost 5 bases, and 6 bases stayed unmatched. This CDR3 contains 17 residues. The CDR3 sequence: CASSIGGLAGGGETQYF. The CDR3 region has the DNA TGTGCCAGTAGTATAGGAGGACTAGCGGGAGGCGGGGAGACCCAGTACTTC.

The gene calls are TRBV7-9 and TRBJ2-3; 14 bases are shared with TRBD2. With 3 bases clipped from V and 5 bases from J, the junction kept 7 bases outside the gene matches. Germline V gene lookup returns CDR1 SEHNR and CDR2 FQNEAQ (reference sequence). The CDR3 runs to 17 residues. The CDR3 reads CASSFPTSGREKDTQYF. CDR3 coding DNA: TGTGCCAGCAGCTTCCCGACTAGCGGGAGGGAGAAAGATACGCAGTATTTT.

The chain couples TRBV7-2 to TRBJ2-1; a weak D match, TRBD2 (6 bases). The germline gives CDR1 SGHTA, CDR2 FQGNSA. The CDR3 runs 15 residues. V was trimmed by 2 bases and J by 0 bases, leaving 8 bases between them. CDR3 region: CASSLIAASYNEQFF. CDR3 bases: TGTGCCAGCAGCTTAATAGCGGCCTCCTACAATGAGCAGTTCTTC.

V usage is TRBV7-9 and J usage is TRBJ2-1; D not certain. Per germline, CDR1 SEHNR and CDR2 FQNEAQ (reference sequence). The CDR3 runs to 15 residues. Trimming left V 2 bases short and J 0 bases short, with 8 bases between. The CDR3, as DNA: TGTGCCAGCAGCTTAACGCAGCACTCCTACAATGAGCAGTTCTTC. Translating gives CASSLTQHSYNEQFF.

The chain is built from TRBV28 and TRBJ2-7; a weak D match, TRBD2 (5 bases). V lost 6 bases, J lost 4 bases, and 10 bases lay in between. The CDR3 consists of 12 residues. Germline lookup yields CDR1 MDHEN and CDR2 SYDVKM. CDR3 coding DNA: TGTGCCAGCAGCATAAGCGGTTACGAGCAGTACTTC. This translates into CASSISGYEQYF. Full variable domain (remainder filled in from reference TRBV28 and TRBJ2-7): DVKVTQSSRYLVKRTGEKVFLECVQDMDHENMFWYRQDPGLGLRLIYFSYDVKMKEKGDIPEGYSVSREKKERFSLILESASTNQTSMYLCASSISGYEQYFGPGTRLTVT.

The V call is TRBV6-6, the J call TRBJ2-6, with unresolved D. The CDR3 is 15 residues long. Germline CDR1 is MNHNY and CDR2 is SVGAGI (reference sequence). Between the trimmed V and J ends, which lost 4 bases and 0 bases, there was a span of 7 bases. The CDR3 DNA reads TGTGCCAGCAGTTCTATCTACTCTGGGGCCAACGTCCTGACTTTC. Translating gives CASSSIYSGANVLTF.

V is TRBV28 and J is TRBJ1-2; TRBD1 agrees at 9 bases. With V trimmed by 5 bases and J by 4 bases, 8 bases remained unmatched. The germline V gene encodes CDR1 MDHEN and CDR2 SYDVKM. This CDR3 has 15 amino acids. The CDR3 sequence: CASSAGQGLAYGYTF. The CDR3 DNA reads as TGTGCCAGCAGTGCCGGACAGGGGTTGGCCTATGGCTACACCTTC.

This chain joins TRBV27 and TRBJ1-2; D is uncertain. The CDR3 has 13 amino acids. V was pared by 11 bases and J by 4 bases, with 17 bases between. Per germline, CDR1 MNHEY and CDR2 SMNVEV (reference sequence). CDR3 in DNA: TGTGCCCGGAGAAGGGAGAAGGGCTATGGCTACACCTTC. The encoded protein is CARRREKGYGYTF.

J is TRBJ2-7 and V is TRBV19, with 9 bases fitting TRBD2. With V trimmed by 1 base and J by 3 bases, 4 bases remained unmatched. Germline V gene sequence: CDR1 LNHDA, CDR2 SQIVND (reference sequence). The CDR3 is made up of 15 amino acids. The CDR3 region is CASSIGLAGNYEQYF. The CDR3 coding sequence is TGTGCCAGTAGTATAGGCCTAGCGGGAAACTACGAGCAGTACTTC.

The CDR3, as DNA: TGTGCCAGCAGCTTAGACCCCGCCCTGGCCTACAATGAGCAGTTCTTC. The encoded protein is CASSLDPALAYNEQFF. The chain has TRBV7-6 and TRBJ2-1; no firm D call. The ends were cut back, 1 base at V and 2 bases at J, with 12 bases in the middle. The CDR3 covers 16 residues. Germline V gives CDR1 SGHVS, CDR2 FNYEAQ.

J is TRBJ2-5 and V is TRBV7-2; TRBD2 aligns across 14 bases. The CDR3 covers 15 residues. Germline V gene lookup returns CDR1 SGHTA and CDR2 FQGNSA. After removal of 5 bases from V and 13 bases from J, the junction contained 12 bases not matched to a gene. CDR3 protein: CASSRAGLAGEEGYF. The CDR3 region has the DNA TGTGCCAGCAGCCGTGCGGGACTAGCGGGAGAGGAGGGGTACTTC.

The V call is TRBV6-5, the J call TRBJ2-7; D assignment may be TRBD1 or TRBD2 (5 bases each). CDR1 is MNHEY, CDR2 SVGAGI, per germline. Trimming took off 0 bases at V and 4 bases at J, with 10 bases between the two ends. The CDR3 has 14 amino acids. The CDR3 nucleotides are TGTGCCAGCAGTTACTCGGGGACCTTTTACGAGCAGTACTTC. It codes for CASSYSGTFYEQYF.

The chain employs TRBV29-1 and TRBJ1-1; 9 nucleotides align to TRBD1. The germline gives CDR1 SQVTM, CDR2 ANQGSEA. J gave up 4 bases and V 0 bases, and 3 bases lay outside the gene matches. The CDR3 runs to 14 residues. The DNA of the CDR3 is TGCAGCGTTGAAGAAGGGGGACAGGGCACTGAAGCTTTCTTT. Protein: CSVEEGGQGTEAFF. Together with reference TRBV29-1 and TRBJ1-1, the CDR3 gives the full variable domain: SAVISQKPSRDICQRGTSLTIQCQVDSQVTMMFWYRQQPGQSLTLIATANQGSEATYESGFVIDKFPISRPNLTFSTLTVSNMSPEDSSIYLCSVEEGGQGTEAFFGQGTRLTVV.

The gene calls are TRBV19 and TRBJ1-2; no clear D. This CDR3 contains 14 residues. CDR1 LNHDA and CDR2 SQIVND come from the germline V gene (reference sequence). V lost 7 bases, J lost 3 bases, and 15 bases lay in between. CDR3 nucleotides: TGTGCCAGTAACTTTGAAGGGAGGGACTATGGCTACACCTTC. Translation gives CASNFEGRDYGYTF.

This rearrangement joins TRBV5-1 to TRBJ2-3; TRBD1 agrees at 9 bases. Losses at the gene ends were 4 bases for V and 3 bases for J; bases not matched to a gene: 12. The CDR3 totals 17 residues. Per germline, CDR1 SGHRS and CDR2 YFSETQ. For the CDR3, the DNA is TGCGCCAGCAGCAAAACTCCAAAGACAGGGGGGACAGATACGCAGTATTTT. Translated, it gives CASSKTPKTGGTDTQYF.

The V and J genes are TRBV13 and TRBJ2-2; 7 nucleotides line up with TRBD1. V gave up 0 bases and J gave up 7 bases; unmatched junction bases: 8. The length of the CDR3 is 16 residues. Per the germline V gene, CDR1 is PRHDT and CDR2 is FYEKMQ (reference sequence). Here the CDR3 reads CASSLGTGAFDGELFF. In DNA form, the CDR3 reads TGTGCCAGCAGCTTAGGAACAGGGGCGTTTGACGGGGAGCTGTTTTTT.

A note on this clone: The limits of the CDR3 on the DNA are not certain, so only TCRdb's listed CDR3 is given. The chain has TRBV21-1 and TRBJ2-1; no check of the table's D call, TRBD1, against the DNA was made. TRBV21-1 is noted as a pseudogene. The CDR3 is 19 residues long, counting both termini. The CDR3 here is CASSKFGSGTGGPYNEQFF.

The chain recombines TRBV7-2 with TRBJ2-1; 8 bases are a match to TRBD2. Germline values: CDR1 SGHTA, CDR2 FQGNSA. The ends lost 5 bases at V and 9 bases at J; junction bases unmatched: 12. CDR3 size: 15 residues. CDR3 sequence: CASSLPGLGFGEQFF. CDR3 nucleotides: TGTGCCAGCAGCCTCCCGGGACTAGGGTTTGGTGAGCAGTTCTTC.

This rearrangement joins TRBV5-6 to TRBJ1-2; D perhaps matches TRBD1 (5 bases). Germline loops: CDR1 SGHDT, CDR2 YYEEEE. The CDR3 extends over 15 amino acids. Trimming removed 3 bases from V and 5 bases from J, with 17 bases in between. The CDR3 loop is CASSWDLRRPYGYTF. CDR3 coding DNA: TGTGCCAGCAGCTGGGACCTAAGGAGGCCATATGGCTACACCTTC.

This rearrangement joins TRBV6-1 to TRBJ2-7; 11 nucleotides agree with TRBD2. Trimming removed 5 bases from V and 2 bases from J; junction bases left unmatched: 2. This CDR3 spans 14 amino acids. Germline loops: CDR1 MNHNS, CDR2 SASEGT. The CDR3 DNA follows: TGTGCCAGCAGTATAGCGGGAGGGGCCTACGAGCAGTACTTC. Residues: CASSIAGGAYEQYF.

This chain uses TRBV11-2 with TRBJ2-7; the D is unclear. Germline values: CDR1 SGHAT, CDR2 FQNNGV. This CDR3 spans 14 amino acids. Deletions cut 1 base from V and 3 bases from J, with 10 bases between. CDR3 loop: CASSLVGQVYEQYF. The CDR3 DNA sequence: TGTGCCAGCAGCTTAGTCGGTCAGGTCTACGAGCAGTACTTC.

The V gene is TRBV15, the J gene TRBJ1-5; the D gene is possibly TRBD1 (6 bases). Germline lookup yields CDR1 LNHNV and CDR2 YYDKDF (reference sequence). V gave up 1 base and J gave up 4 bases, with 11 bases separating them. The length of the CDR3 is 15 residues. The CDR3 region has the DNA TGTGCCACCAGCAGAGTGGCGGGGGCAAATCAGCCCCAGCATTTT. It yields the protein CATSRVAGANQPQHF.

This clone was counted between two and nine times. The rearrangement links TRBV5-6 to TRBJ1-2; D not certain. V shed 4 bases and J shed 2 bases, with 6 bases lying between them. Germline V gives CDR1 SGHDT, CDR2 YYEEEE. The CDR3 is made up of 12 amino acids. The CDR3 spells CASSPGNYGYTF. The CDR3 region has the DNA TGTGCCAGCAGCCCCGGGAACTATGGCTACACCTTC. Together with reference TRBV5-6 and TRBJ1-2, the CDR3 gives the full variable domain: DAGVTQSPTHLIKTRGQQVTLRCSPKSGHDTVSWYQQALGQGPQFIFQYYEEEERQRGNFPDRFSGHQFPNYSSELNVNALLLGDSALYLCASSPGNYGYTFGSGTRLTVV.

The chain carries TRBV2 and TRBJ2-6; D is undetermined. The CDR3 is 12 amino acids. CDR1 is SNHLY, CDR2 FYNNEI, per germline. Trimming took 11 bases from V and 4 from J, leaving 9 bases between them. The CDR3 DNA reads as TGTGCCGTTCAGAGGGGGGCCAACGTCCTGACTTTC. Translation: CAVQRGANVLTF.